This TCR beta chain is from a study of T cell responses to AZD1222 COVID-19 vaccine (dated by TCRdb to the early 2020s). Background on the whole study: TCR sequencing covered some 240 trial participants: 200 to 220 given two doses of AZD1222 and 26 given two doses of MenACWY control vaccine. Enrollment into the trials was organized by age into subgroups of 18-55, 56-69 and 70-plus years, and those subgroups contained around 150, 28 and 57 TCR-sequenced participants, respectively.

Explained via the paper, the time point label denotes: about 28 days (+/-7) after the second vaccine dose. AZD1222 recipients whose second dose came at about 4 weeks and those whose second dose came at about 12 weeks were combined into one group, since spike-specific TCR depth and breadth did not differ between the two schedules. Vaccinee samples were obtained from the UK trials COV001 and COV002, which included a single-blind randomized controlled phase 2/3 trial of AZD1222 (ChAdOx1 nCoV-19) in healthy adults. Trial participant PBMC samples were collected at day 0 and day 28 after the second dose for TCRbeta chain sequencing. Reading from cysteine to phenylalanine, the CDR3 counts 13 amino acids. Of the read, only the CDR3 DNA is kept; its 39 bases are in frame from base 1. The germline V gene (reference sequence) specifies LNHDA as CDR1 and SQIVND as CDR2. V and J lose 3 bases and 12 bases, and a span of 15 bases separates them.

Notes on this clone: Its antigen is not yet known. No base-level quality is on record; no much larger clone is a single base apart.

The CDR3 regions of human TCRbeta chains were analyzed by immunosequencing. The study's processing was this. TCRs in the repertoires were matched against a reference library of SARS-CoV-2-specific TCRs that had been generated with the MIRA antigen-specificity platform. Breadth was defined as the fraction of unique TCRs that were SARS-CoV-2-associated, and depth was defined as the fraction of total T cells that were SARS-CoV-2-associated. Each spike-specific TCR was assigned to its reactive spike region and to a CD4 or CD8 class using the MIRA data. Log10-transformed breadth and depth values were compared by one-way ANOVA with Sidak's multiple comparisons tests. The source is immuneACCESS, and TCRdb retained only in-frame sequences with V and J called. Part of the clones is not carried over; for the studies checked, unresolved V genes explain less than half of this, and the remainder is unexplained. V and J calls plus clone size are reproduced from that table; the DNA served to infer D and trimming. A total of 150,000 or so clones appear in this sample, roughly 90% of them only once. The ten biggest clones cover approximately 1.6% of the sample.

The paper's findings and limits, for the study overall: The 56-69-year group was small, and its depth increase did not reach significance, likely because of low power. The whole spike protein was spanned by vaccine-associated CD4 TCRs, and dominant responses were seen in regions 160-218 and 743-854. After two AZD1222 doses, spike-specific TCR breadth and depth were significantly higher than at day 0 and than in MenACWY recipients. Epitopes outside the regions mutated in the B.1.351 and B.1.1.7 variants were reportedly recognized by nearly half of the unique spike-specific TCRs. Because no samples from the day 14 peak response were available, repertoires could be characterized only after the peak T cell response. Participants were mostly white British and included more females than males, and it was suggested by the authors that clonal diversity may have been underestimated. Only 5 to 7 AZD1222 recipients were SARS-CoV-2 seropositive at baseline, limiting conclusions about previously exposed vaccinees.

The rearranged segments are TRBV19 and TRBJ1-5, with no confident D gene call. This TCR derives from an adult who received the AZD1222 COVID-19 vaccine. Sequencing was performed on peripheral blood, taken 28 days after the second AZD1222 dose. The DNA is TGTGCCAGTAGTATTGCCGGGCTGGACCTCCAGCATTTT. This codes for CASSIAGLDLQHF.